This T cell receptor beta chain was obtained from a study of PD-L1 blockade in urothelial cancer. Study at large: It was around 2014 that patients started atezolizumab at 1,200 mg intravenously every 3 weeks. Researchers looked at the blood 3 weeks (second dose) and 6 weeks after treatment began.

Assay: immunoSEQ multiplex PCR; the TCRdb copy retains only in-frame clones and omits some. In the table there are about 87,000 clones, roughly 90% of which are singletons. Specified time point: pretreatment peripheral blood. V was shortened by 6 bases and J by 5 bases, with 14 bases between the two germline ends. In germline, CDR1 is LNHDA, CDR2 SQIVND (reference sequence). The CDR3 extends over 14 amino acids. V usage is TRBV19 and J usage is TRBJ2-1; no clear D. The TCR was taken from a woman older than 75 with urothelial cancer. The material sequenced was PBMCs, taken around atezolizumab (anti-PD-L1) treatment. The CDR3 nucleotides read TGTGCCAGTAGCCGGGTTCCCCACCACAATGAGCAGTTCTTC. As protein: CASSRVPHHNEQFF. The full variable domain, rest sourced from reference TRBV19 and TRBJ2-1, is DGGITQSPKYLFRKEGQNVTLSCEQNLNHDAMYWYRQDPGQGLRLIYYSQIVNDFQKGDIAEGYSVSREKKESFPLTVTSAQKNPTAFYLCASSRVPHHNEQFFGPGTRLTVL.